The 26 T cell receptor beta chains reported below all come from one sample, sequenced in a study of blood T cell repertoires in COVID-19. Clones were read by immunoSEQ multiplex PCR, and TCRdb kept only the in-frame ones, dropping some. Here the sample spans about 220,000 clones, over 75% being singletons. The sample taken for sequencing was peripheral blood. All receptors come from a human donor in a cohort sampled during active COVID-19.

This chain links TRBV27 with TRBJ2-7; 11 bases fit TRBD1. The V and J ends lost 4 bases and 5 bases, in that order; junction bases with no gene match: 10. This CDR3 region has 16 residues. Germline-derived CDR1 and CDR2 are MNHEY and SMNVEV (reference sequence). This CDR3 reads CASSSQGTGGVHEQYF. Here the CDR3 DNA reads TGTGCCAGCAGTTCACAGGGGACAGGGGGAGTCCACGAGCAGTACTTC.

The chain couples TRBV5-4 to TRBJ2-3; tentatively, D is TRBD2 (5 bases). CDR1 is SGHNT and CDR2 is YYREEE in the germline V gene (reference sequence). This CDR3 has 11 amino acids. The V and J ends lost 4 bases and 7 bases respectively, with 7 bases between them. Here the CDR3 reads CASSAGYTQYF. The CDR3 nucleotides read TGTGCCAGCAGCGCGGGTTATACGCAGTATTTT.

The chain is built from TRBV30 and TRBJ2-1; 12 nucleotides agree with TRBD2. The germline V gene has CDR1 GTSNPN and CDR2 SVGIG (reference sequence). This CDR3 has 15 amino acids. J lost 6 bases, V lost 0 bases, and 3 bases had no gene match. This CDR3 is CAWSVQTSGSNEQFF. The CDR3 coding sequence is TGTGCCTGGAGTGTACAGACTAGCGGGAGCAATGAGCAGTTCTTC.

The chain recombines TRBV24-1 with TRBJ2-2; 7 positions match TRBD1. This CDR3 region has 15 residues. Germline V gene lookup returns CDR1 KGHDR and CDR2 SFDVKD. The V gene end was trimmed by 2 bases and the J gene end by 1 base; junction bases not matched to a gene: 0. Written as DNA, the CDR3 is TGTGCCACCAGTGATTGGACAGGGAACACCGGGGAGCTGTTTTTT. Amino acid sequence: CATSDWTGNTGELFF.

This clone was recorded a few times. The chain links TRBV2 to TRBJ2-7, with D possibly being TRBD2 (6 bases). In germline, CDR1 is SNHLY, CDR2 FYNNEI. The V and J ends lost 8 bases and 3 bases respectively, with 11 bases between them. The CDR3 covers 12 residues. The CDR3 region has the DNA TGTGCCAGCGTGGCGGGGATCTACGAGCAGTACTTC. This sequence encodes CASVAGIYEQYF.

A single count supports this clone. The chain combines TRBV5-1 with TRBJ2-7; no clear D gene. Germline CDR1 SGHRS, CDR2 YFSETQ. Trimming left V 0 bases short and J 5 bases short, with 12 bases between. The CDR3 has 14 amino acids. CDR3 sequence: CASSLAGSNNEQYF. CDR3 in DNA: TGCGCCAGCAGCTTGGCCGGTAGTAATAACGAGCAGTACTTC.

The rearrangement links TRBV15 to TRBJ2-3; D might be TRBD2 (5 bases). CDR3 size: 16 residues. The ends were cut back, 1 base at V and 0 bases at J, with 11 bases in the middle. Germline V gene lookup returns CDR1 LNHNV and CDR2 YYDKDF (reference sequence). The CDR3 loop is CATSRGVQRSTDTQYF. Here the CDR3 DNA reads TGTGCCACCAGCAGAGGGGTACAGCGGAGCACAGATACGCAGTATTTT.

In this sample, this clone turned up once. The V gene is TRBV7-3, the J gene TRBJ2-7; D is unresolved. The CDR3 is 13 amino acids. The V and J ends lost 3 bases and 5 bases respectively, with 11 bases between them. From germline, CDR1 is SGHTA and CDR2 FQGTGA. CDR3 in amino acids: CASSFPGRDEQYF. The CDR3 DNA reads TGTGCCAGCAGCTTTCCGGGTCGAGACGAGCAGTACTTC.

This sequence joins TRBV9 and TRBJ2-5, with a weak D call TRBD1 (7 bases). Deletions cut 4 bases from V and 4 bases from J, with 20 bases between. This CDR3 contains 16 residues. The germline V gene encodes CDR1 SGDLS and CDR2 YYNGEE. CDR3 bases: TGTGCCAGCAGCCAGGGGGGCAGGGGCGACCGAGAGACCCAGTACTTC. This gives the protein CASSQGGRGDRETQYF.

This sequence joins TRBV7-2 and TRBJ2-2, with 7 nucleotides matching TRBD2. Per germline, CDR1 SGHTA and CDR2 FQGNSA. The CDR3 is 16 residues long. Germline trimming cut 0 bases from V and 2 bases from J; bases unmatched to any gene: 3. CDR3 amino acids: CASSLAASGNTGELFF. DNA for the CDR3: TGTGCCAGCAGCTTAGCGGCTAGCGGTAACACCGGGGAGCTGTTTTTT.

The chain links TRBV1 to TRBJ2-7; the D segment call TRBD2 is taken from the table without a DNA check. TRBV1 is an annotated pseudogene. This CDR3 has 15 residues. The CDR3 nucleotides read TGCACCAGCAGCTTGGGACTAGCGGAGTCCTACGAGCAGTACTTC. Translated: CTSSLGLAESYEQYF.

The V call is TRBV27, the J call TRBJ1-2; no firm D call. V lost 2 bases, J lost 0 bases, and 7 bases lay in between. Germline values: CDR1 MNHEY, CDR2 SMNVEV (reference sequence). CDR3 length: 14 amino acids. The DNA for the CDR3 is TGTGCCAGCAGTTTACGGGATACTAACTATGGCTACACCTTC. It codes for CASSLRDTNYGYTF.

This clone came up once. The chain couples TRBV7-9 to TRBJ1-4, with 8 bases lining up with TRBD1. Trimming removed 6 bases from V and 2 bases from J; junction bases left unmatched: 8. The CDR3 is 16 residues long. Germline CDR1 reads SEHNR; CDR2 reads FQNEAQ (reference sequence). The DNA of the CDR3 is TGTGCCAGCAGACCAGCAGGGGGCTTGACTAATGAAAAACTGTTTTTT. Translating it yields CASRPAGGLTNEKLFF.

V and J are TRBV11-2 and TRBJ1-2, with D tentatively TRBD1 (6 bases). The length of the CDR3 is 14 residues. V was trimmed by 5 bases and J by 4 bases, leaving 14 bases between them. Germline CDR1 reads SGHAT; CDR2 reads FQNNGV. The CDR3 spells CASSRIGQSYGYTF. For the CDR3, the DNA is TGTGCCAGCAGCCGGATTGGACAGTCCTATGGCTACACCTTC.

The chain joins TRBV2 to TRBJ2-5; 7 bases line up with TRBD1. The ends lost 1 base at V and 3 bases at J; junction bases unmatched: 5. Germline V gives CDR1 SNHLY, CDR2 FYNNEI. This CDR3 has 15 residues. The CDR3 DNA reads TGTGCCAGCAGTGAAGTGAGGACAGGAAAAGAGACCCAGTACTTC. This codes for CASSEVRTGKETQYF.

The chain uses TRBV6-6 and TRBJ2-7, with TRBD1 matching over 9 bases. With 6 bases clipped from V and 4 bases from J, the junction kept 13 bases outside the gene matches. Germline V gene data show CDR1 as MNHNY and CDR2 as SVGAGI (reference sequence). This CDR3 has 16 amino acids. The CDR3 DNA is TGTGCCAGCAGCCCCGGTGGGACAGGGACTTTTTACGAGCAGTACTTC. This gives the protein CASSPGGTGTFYEQYF.

The chain combines TRBV23-1 with TRBJ1-4, with unresolved D. TRBV23-1 is marked as an open reading frame, function uncertain. V was clipped by 0 bases and J by 4 bases, with 9 bases between them. This CDR3 is built from 15 residues. CDR3 sequence (DNA): TGCGCCAGCAGTCAATCGATCCAGATTAATGAAAAACTGTTTTTT. Translating it yields CASSQSIQINEKLFF.

This rearrangement joins TRBV7-8 to TRBJ2-4; 13 nucleotides line up with TRBD2. CDR3 size: 16 residues. Germline CDR1 is SGHVS and CDR2 is FQNEAQ. The trim removed 5 bases at V and 8 bases at J, leaving 9 bases unmatched. The CDR3 nucleotides are TGTGCCAGCAGCATCCGGACTAGCGGGAGATCTGACATTCAGTACTTC. The encoded protein is CASSIRTSGRSDIQYF.

The V call is TRBV11-2, the J call TRBJ2-7; maybe TRBD1 (5 bases). CDR1 SGHAT and CDR2 FQNNGV come from the germline V gene. V dropped 0 bases and J dropped 2 bases, with 11 bases sitting between them. The CDR3 runs 15 residues. CDR3 protein: CASSLEEGHPYEQYF. The CDR3, as DNA: TGTGCCAGCAGCTTAGAGGAAGGACACCCCTACGAGCAGTACTTC.

The chain couples TRBV5-4 to TRBJ2-3; 11 positions match TRBD2. The CDR3 has 17 residues. Trimming at V came to 3 bases and at J to 2 bases, leaving 8 bases not matched to a gene. The germline V gene has CDR1 SGHNT and CDR2 YYREEE (reference sequence). The CDR3 bases are TGTGCCAGCAGCTCTGCGGGACTAGCGGAACTCACAGATACGCAGTATTTT. This gives the protein CASSSAGLAELTDTQYF. The full variable domain, in which reference TRBV5-4 and TRBJ2-3 provide the parts outside the CDR3, is ETGVTQSPTHLIKTRGQQVTLRCSSQSGHNTVSWYQQALGQGPQFIFQYYREEENGRGNFPPRFSGLQFPNYSSELNVNALELDDSALYLCASSSAGLAELTDTQYFGPGTRLTVL.

Only a few counts were recorded for this clone. The V and J genes are TRBV30 and TRBJ1-2; D gene uncertain. The V end was cut by 0 bases, the J end by 8 bases, with 10 bases between. The length of the CDR3 is 12 residues. The germline V gene encodes CDR1 GTSNPN and CDR2 SVGIG (reference sequence). The CDR3 DNA reads TGTGCCTGGAGTGTAGCGGGAAGCGGCTACACCTTC. Its translation: CAWSVAGSGYTF.

This CDR3 reads CASSLTVTTGGNEQYF. Here the CDR3 DNA reads TGTGCCAGCAGCTTAACAGTTACGACAGGGGGCAACGAGCAGTACTTC. The chain employs TRBV7-3 and TRBJ2-7; 10 bases fit TRBD1. The V segment lost 0 bases and the J segment 5 bases; nucleotides outside the gene matches: 7. This CDR3 region has 16 residues. From germline, CDR1 is SGHTA and CDR2 FQGTGA. The variable domain in full, completed from reference TRBV7-3 and TRBJ2-7, reads GAGVSQTPSNKVTEKGKYVELRCDPISGHTALYWYRQSLGQGPEFLIYFQGTGAADDSGLPNDRFFAVRPEGSVSTLKIQRTERGDSAVYLCASSLTVTTGGNEQYFGPGTRLTVT.

This sequence joins TRBV4-2 and TRBJ2-5; tentatively, D is TRBD2 (6 bases). Per germline, CDR1 LGHNA and CDR2 YNFKEQ. The CDR3 is 14 amino acids. V dropped 0 bases and J dropped 5 bases, with 10 bases sitting between them. CDR3 DNA: TGTGCCAGCAGCCAAGACAGGGCGGGGGAGACCCAGTACTTC. It yields the protein CASSQDRAGETQYF.

This clone was picked up one time. The V and J genes are TRBV6-6 and TRBJ1-1; 7 positions agree with TRBD1. The J segment lost 6 bases and the V segment lost 0 bases, leaving 1 base of the junction unmatched. The CDR3 sequence is 13 residues long. CDR1 and CDR2 from the germline V gene are MNHNY and SVGAGI (reference sequence). The CDR3 DNA follows: TGTGCCAGCAGTTACTCAGGGGGCCCTGAAGCTTTCTTT. This translates into CASSYSGGPEAFF.

The chain recombines TRBV6-6 with TRBJ1-1; 7 bases align to TRBD1. Germline CDR1 and CDR2: MNHNY and SVGAGI (reference sequence). The V gene end was trimmed by 5 bases and the J gene end by 4 bases; junction bases not matched to a gene: 10. This CDR3 has 15 amino acids. CDR3 protein: CASSRSRQGGTEAFF. CDR3 in DNA: TGTGCCAGCAGTCGTTCGCGGCAGGGGGGCACTGAAGCTTTCTTT.

This clone was picked up one time. The chain couples TRBV28 to TRBJ1-3; D gene ambiguous. Trimming took off 6 bases at V and 1 base at J, with 16 bases between the two ends. This CDR3 contains 16 residues. The germline gives CDR1 MDHEN, CDR2 SYDVKM. CDR3: CASRPRSWESGNTIYF. The DNA for the CDR3 is TGTGCCAGCAGACCCCGATCCTGGGAGTCTGGAAACACCATATATTTT.